The present TCR beta chain was sequenced within a study of T-cell memory formation after mild COVID-19. Whole-study results and caveats: The main location of contracting CD4+ clones was CM and EM, and that of contracting CD8+ clones was EMRA.

The authors produced TCR alpha and TCR beta cDNA libraries with sample barcodes and UMIs by 5'RACE using constant-segment primers. TCRdb called the 5' RACE reads again in MiXCR, with one record for every CDR3 protein. The data contain under 600,000 distinct CDR3 sequences, 20% to 25% of them seen just once; the ten biggest clones take up 8.4%. With respect to this clonotype: Its antigen remains unidentified.

The CDR3 is 15 residues long. Trimming stripped 3 bases from V and 2 bases from J, with 11 bases between. The sample comprised PBMCs or a T cell subset sorted from them (not recorded which). The chain links TRBV12-3 or TRBV12-4 to TRBJ1-3; TRBD1 is a possible D gene (6 bases). This receptor was obtained from an adult woman who had mild COVID-19 (a few samples of this study predate the infection). Cell type and time point are not known. The CDR3 here is CASSFQGFTGNTIYF. In DNA, the CDR3 is TGTGCCAGCAGTTTTCAGGGGTTTACTGGAAACACCATATATTTT.